These 13 T cell receptor beta chains were sequenced from one sample in a study of blood T cell repertoires in COVID-19. This table comes from immunoSEQ multiplex PCR, and its TCRdb copy is limited to in-frame clones, with some not included. The table records some 220,000 clones, roughly nine tenths of them present only once. Sequenced: PBMCs or T cells enriched from blood (not recorded which). All receptors come from a woman aged 45-59 years in a cohort exposed to, infected with or recovered from COVID-19 (not recorded which).

The gene calls are TRBV5-4 and TRBJ1-6; TRBD1 matches 7 bases. Germline values: CDR1 SGHNT, CDR2 YYREEE (reference sequence). There are 15 residues in the CDR3. V shed 4 bases and J 9 bases; nucleotides not matched to a gene: 10. DNA of the CDR3: TGTGCCAGCAGCGAGACAGGGTACAAAATTTCACCCCTCCACTTT. It is translated as CASSETGYKISPLHF.

V and J are TRBV28 and TRBJ1-2; D not resolved. CDR3 length: 14 residues. Deletions cut 5 bases from V and 0 bases from J, with 10 bases between. Germline loops: CDR1 MDHEN, CDR2 SYDVKM. This CDR3 is CASSELKTNYGYTF. The CDR3 nucleotides read TGTGCCAGCAGTGAACTCAAAACTAACTATGGCTACACCTTC.

V is TRBV24-1 and J is TRBJ2-5; D is perhaps TRBD2 (5 bases). CDR1 is KGHDR and CDR2 is SFDVKD in the germline V gene. The CDR3 totals 13 residues. V lost 5 bases and J lost 10, with 16 bases in between. This CDR3 reads CATSGSGGRDQYF. The CDR3 region has the DNA TGTGCCACCAGTGGATCTGGCGGTCGGGACCAGTACTTC.

The rearrangement joins TRBV5-6 to TRBJ2-5, with 12 bases fitting TRBD2. The germline gives CDR1 SGHDT, CDR2 YYEEEE. After removal of 2 bases from V and 5 bases from J, the junction contained 7 bases not matched to a gene. This CDR3 comprises 16 residues. CDR3 sequence (DNA): TGTGCCAGCAGCTTTCAACTAGCGGGGGGCCGTGAGACCCAGTACTTC. Its protein is CASSFQLAGGRETQYF. The full variable domain, rest sourced from reference TRBV5-6 and TRBJ2-5, is DAGVTQSPTHLIKTRGQQVTLRCSPKSGHDTVSWYQQALGQGPQFIFQYYEEEERQRGNFPDRFSGHQFPNYSSELNVNALLLGDSALYLCASSFQLAGGRETQYFGPGTRLLVL.

This chain links TRBV7-3 with TRBJ2-2; D not certain. In germline, CDR1 is SGHTA, CDR2 FQGTGA. Trimming removed 3 bases at V and 8 bases at J, with 7 bases between. The CDR3 consists of 12 residues. The CDR3: CASSLPRGELFF. The CDR3 DNA is TGTGCCAGCAGCTTGCCCCGGGGGGAGCTGTTTTTT.

The chain employs TRBV12-3 or TRBV12-4 and TRBJ1-2, with 8 bases fitting TRBD1. The CDR3 runs to 13 residues. V lost 2 bases to trimming and J lost 7 bases; unmatched junction nucleotides: 3. The CDR3 loop reads CASSLQGAGGYTF. The CDR3 DNA follows: TGTGCCAGCAGTTTACAGGGGGCTGGTGGCTACACCTTC.

CDR3: CASSIQGAGRNQPQHF. The CDR3 DNA sequence: TGTGCCAGCAGCATACAGGGGGCCGGGCGCAATCAGCCCCAGCATTTT. This chain uses TRBV28 with TRBJ1-5; 9 bases map to TRBD1. The CDR3 is made up of 16 amino acids. Germline V gene data show CDR1 as MDHEN and CDR2 as SYDVKM. The ends lost 6 bases at V and 2 bases at J; junction bases unmatched: 8.

V gene TRBV18 combines with J gene TRBJ1-1; D unresolved. The CDR3 is 14 residues long. Germline CDR1 and CDR2: KGHSH and LQKENI. V gave up 3 bases and J gave up 5 bases, with 13 bases separating them. In DNA, the CDR3 is TGTGCCAGCTCACCGGCAGGCTATGAGACTGAAGCTTTCTTT. Its protein is CASSPAGYETEAFF.

The chain combines TRBV7-2 with TRBJ1-1; no reliable D call. Trimming took 5 bases from V and 0 from J, leaving 10 bases between them. Germline CDR1 reads SGHTA; CDR2 reads FQGNSA. This CDR3 spans 14 amino acids. CDR3 region: CASSPQAMNTEAFF. CDR3 bases: TGTGCCAGCAGCCCGCAAGCGATGAACACTGAAGCTTTCTTT. The entire variable domain, with the rest obtained from reference TRBV7-2 and TRBJ1-1, is as follows: GAGVSQSPSNKVTEKGKDVELRCDPISGHTALYWYRQSLGQGLEFLIYFQGNSAPDKSGLPSDRFSAERTGGSVSTLTIQRTQQEDSAVYLCASSPQAMNTEAFFGQGTRLTVV.

The chain links TRBV28 to TRBJ2-3; the match to TRBD2 covers 8 bases. Trimming cost V 2 bases and J 2 bases; bases outside gene matches: 3. CDR1 and CDR2 from the germline V gene are MDHEN and SYDVKM. CDR3 length: 15 amino acids. CDR3 residues: CASSLAGGLTDTQYF. In DNA form, the CDR3 reads TGTGCCAGCAGTTTAGCGGGGGGACTCACAGATACGCAGTATTTT.

V gene TRBV5-1 combines with J gene TRBJ2-3; 10 bases fit TRBD2. After removal of 4 bases from V and 2 bases from J, the junction contained 4 bases not matched to a gene. The CDR3 runs to 15 residues. Germline CDR1 is SGHRS and CDR2 is YFSETQ. The CDR3, as DNA: TGCGCCAGCAGCGTGGGACTAGCGAACACAGATACGCAGTATTTT. It yields the protein CASSVGLANTDTQYF.

The CDR3 loop is CASSLQLMNTEAFF. The DNA for the CDR3 is TGTGCCAGCTCACTCCAACTTATGAACACTGAAGCTTTCTTT. The J gene is TRBJ1-1, the V gene TRBV18; D ambiguous. The CDR3 runs to 14 residues. Trimming removed 4 bases at V and 0 bases at J, with 9 bases between. Germline values: CDR1 KGHSH, CDR2 LQKENI.

This chain uses TRBV6-1 with TRBJ2-1; tentatively, D is TRBD2 (5 bases). Looked up from germline, CDR1 is MNHNS and CDR2 is SASEGT. The CDR3 runs to 15 residues. Trimming stripped 1 base from V and 7 bases from J, with 14 bases between. The CDR3 nucleotides are TGTGCCAGCAGTGAAGGTCGGGGTAGGTGGAATGAGCAGTTCTTC. This translates into CASSEGRGRWNEQFF.